This section outlines one T cell receptor beta chain sequence together with its context. This entry comes from a study of monozygotic twins with cystic fibrosis. The CDR3 runs to 16 residues. The V gene lost 0 bases and the J gene lost 7 bases, with 13 bases spanning the gap. CDR1 and CDR2 from the germline V gene are MNHEY and SMNVEV (reference sequence). Using immunoSEQ multiplex PCR, the repertoire was profiled, and TCRdb retains in-frame clones only, with some absent. The repertoire has about 26,000 clones, about nine tenths of them found once; the top ten carry about 0.54%. Sequencing was carried out using blood. This clonotype was obtained from a girl aged 2-9 years with cystic fibrosis. The chain links TRBV27 to TRBJ1-6, with D possibly TRBD1 on 5 matching bases. Here the CDR3 DNA reads TGTGCCAGCAGTTTATCGAGGGGTCTAGGGAATTCACCCCTCCACTTT. Translated, it gives CASSLSRGLGNSPLHF.